What follows are 27 T cell receptor beta chains derived from one specimen sequenced in a study of T cell repertoires in cytomegalovirus infection. Their specific antigens are unknown. TCRdb fed the reads into MiXCR, producing one record per CDR3 protein. The table shows a few hundred thousand distinct CDR3 sequences, with roughly a third occurring only once. The sample here was cultured PBMCs, taken from culture after CMV antigen stimulation. The receptors stem from a human donor in good health (CMV status not recorded). Some clones in this sample may be carry-over from other donors' samples.

This clonotype was seen only a few times. The rearrangement links TRBV12-3 or TRBV12-4 to TRBJ2-7, with D perhaps TRBD2 (7 bases). Trimming cost V 1 base and J 9 bases, with 16 bases left between them. This CDR3 is built from 14 residues. The CDR3 coding sequence is TGTGCCAGCAGTTTAGAGGGGGGGAACTTTGGGCAGTACGTC. Translation gives CASSLEGGNFGQYV.

This chain connects TRBV28 to TRBJ2-1; a weak D match, TRBD2 (5 bases). There are 15 residues in the CDR3. CDR1 MDHEN and CDR2 SYDVKM come from the germline V gene. With 7 bases removed from V and 6 bases from J, the gap between germline ends came to 19 bases. CDR3 amino acids: CASTPRGIAGNEQFF. For the CDR3, the DNA is TGTGCCAGCACCCCCCGGGGTATCGCCGGCAATGAGCAGTTCTTC. Variable domain in full (rest from reference TRBV28 and TRBJ2-1): DVKVTQSSRYLVKRTGEKVFLECVQDMDHENMFWYRQDPGLGLRLIYFSYDVKMKEKGDIPEGYSVSREKKERFSLILESASTNQTSMYLCASTPRGIAGNEQFFGPGTRLTVL.

This clonotype was seen more than once but under ten times. CDR3 protein: CASSQGFASGSAYLDEQYF. The CDR3 DNA follows: TGCGCCAGCAGCCAGGGGTTTGCTAGCGGGAGTGCCTATCTGGACGAGCAGTACTTC. The chain has TRBV4-1 and TRBJ2-7, with 10 bases lining up with TRBD2. Germline V gene sequence: CDR1 MGHRA, CDR2 YSYEKL. The ends lost 3 bases at V and 5 bases at J; junction bases unmatched: 19. CDR3 length: 19 amino acids.

V gene TRBV7-9 combines with J gene TRBJ1-5; D is perhaps TRBD1 (6 bases). The CDR3 has 12 residues. V was shortened by 4 bases and J by 7 bases, with 8 bases between the two germline ends. From germline, CDR1 is SEHNR and CDR2 FQNEAQ (reference sequence). The DNA of the CDR3 is TGTGCCAGCAGCTCAGGGGAACAGCCCCAGCATTTT. Protein: CASSSGEQPQHF. The whole variable domain, filled in from reference TRBV7-9 and TRBJ1-5, reads DTGVSQNPRHKITKRGQNVTFRCDPISEHNRLYWYRQTLGQGPEFLTYFQNEAQLEKSRLLSDRFSAERPKGSFSTLEIQRTEQGDSAMYLCASSSGEQPQHFGDGTRLSIL.

This clonotype has more than one count but fewer than ten. The gene calls are TRBV7-9 and TRBJ2-3; no definite D call. V dropped 7 bases and J dropped 2 bases, with 13 bases sitting between them. This CDR3 region has 14 residues. Germline V gene data show CDR1 as SEHNR and CDR2 as FQNEAQ (reference sequence). CDR3 DNA: TGTGCCAGCACCCCCCTTGCCTACACAGATACGCAGTATTTT. It yields the protein CASTPLAYTDTQYF.

This clonotype was observed a few times. The chain recombines TRBV27 with TRBJ2-1, with D uncertain. The germline V gene has CDR1 MNHEY and CDR2 SMNVEV (reference sequence). The V end lost 7 bases, the J end lost 0 bases, and 10 bases lay between the germline ends. This CDR3 spans 14 amino acids. CDR3: CASKGPSSYNEQFF. The DNA for the CDR3 is TGTGCCAGCAAGGGTCCCTCCTCCTACAATGAGCAGTTCTTC.

The V and J genes are TRBV5-1 and TRBJ2-1; TRBD2 matches at 8 bases. The V gene end was trimmed by 5 bases and the J gene end by 8 bases; junction bases not matched to a gene: 9. The CDR3 consists of 14 residues. Germline V gene sequence: CDR1 SGHRS, CDR2 YFSETQ. DNA of the CDR3: TGCGCCAGCAGGACCGGGAGCGGGAGCCATGAGCAGTTCTTC. Its protein is CASRTGSGSHEQFF.

The gene calls are TRBV18 and TRBJ2-1; the D gene is possibly TRBD2 (6 bases). V lost 6 bases and J lost 2, with 14 bases in between. The CDR3 totals 15 residues. The germline V gene has CDR1 KGHSH and CDR2 LQKENI. CDR3 residues: CASSKGAGPYNEQFF. For the CDR3, the DNA is TGTGCCAGCTCCAAAGGGGCGGGGCCCTACAATGAGCAGTTCTTC.

The chain is built from TRBV18 and TRBJ1-6, with D perhaps matching TRBD1 (5 bases). Germline CDR1 is KGHSH and CDR2 is LQKENI. Deletions cut 4 bases from V and 11 bases from J, with 18 bases between. This CDR3 is built from 15 residues. The CDR3 DNA is TGTGCCAGCTCACGGGCAAGGGACGCGCGGGCACCCCTCCACTTT. Amino acid sequence: CASSRARDARAPLHF.

This clonotype was counted only a few times. V and J are TRBV11-2 and TRBJ1-1, with D uncertain. Germline CDR1 reads SGHAT; CDR2 reads FQNNGV. This CDR3 spans 14 amino acids. Deletions cut 0 bases from V and 2 bases from J, with 7 bases between. This chain's CDR3 is CASSLDWTNTEAFF. The CDR3 DNA reads as TGTGCCAGCAGCTTAGATTGGACTAACACTGAAGCTTTCTTT.

V usage is TRBV18 and J usage is TRBJ2-1; no clear D. The CDR3 totals 20 residues. From germline, CDR1 is KGHSH and CDR2 LQKENI. The germline V and J ends were trimmed by 3 bases and 1 base, with 25 bases remaining between them. The DNA for the CDR3 is TGTGCCAGCTCACCGAACGTAATAGCAAACAGTCAAGGGTCCTACAATGAGCAGTTCTTC. As protein: CASSPNVIANSQGSYNEQFF.

This clonotype was detected a few times. The chain combines TRBV6-2 or TRBV6-3 with TRBJ1-5, with D tentatively TRBD1 (6 bases). CDR1 MNHEY and CDR2 SVGEGT come from the germline V gene. V was cut by 6 bases and J by 5 bases, with 17 bases left in between. The CDR3 covers 15 residues. The CDR3 here is CASSAPRGSDQPQHF. The CDR3 DNA reads TGTGCCAGCAGCGCTCCCAGGGGTTCGGATCAGCCCCAGCATTTT.

The chain combines TRBV7-9 with TRBJ2-1, with TRBD2 identical over 8 bases. Germline assignment: CDR1 SEHNR and CDR2 FQNEAQ (reference sequence). J gave up 1 base and V 1 base, and 6 bases lay outside the gene matches. The CDR3 is 17 residues long. Here the CDR3 reads CASSLGRSGSSYNEQFF. The CDR3 nucleotides are TGTGCCAGCAGCTTAGGTCGGAGCGGGAGTTCCTACAATGAGCAGTTCTTC. Complete variable domain (other parts from reference TRBV7-9 and TRBJ2-1): DTGVSQNPRHKITKRGQNVTFRCDPISEHNRLYWYRQTLGQGPEFLTYFQNEAQLEKSRLLSDRFSAERPKGSFSTLEIQRTEQGDSAMYLCASSLGRSGSSYNEQFFGPGTRLTVL.

This clonotype was counted only a few times. The chain employs TRBV27 and TRBJ2-6; the D call may be TRBD1 or TRBD2 (7 bases each). V was cut by 10 bases and J by 0 bases, with 16 bases left in between. The CDR3 consists of 16 residues. Looked up from germline, CDR1 is MNHEY and CDR2 is SMNVEV (reference sequence). The CDR3 sequence: CATRGGESSGANVLTF. DNA for the CDR3: TGTGCCACCAGGGGGGGGGAGAGCTCTGGGGCCAACGTCCTGACTTTC.

This clonotype was picked up a small number of times. This chain links TRBV7-9 with TRBJ2-7; D uncertain. V shed 4 bases and J shed 2 bases, with 12 bases lying between them. The germline gives CDR1 SEHNR, CDR2 FQNEAQ (reference sequence). The CDR3 is 14 amino acids. CDR3 sequence reads: CASSSTLGPYEQYF. In DNA form, the CDR3 reads TGTGCCAGCAGCTCGACCCTCGGGCCCTACGAGCAGTACTTC.

This chain links TRBV14 with TRBJ2-1; the D is unclear. This CDR3 comprises 12 residues. Trimming removed 0 bases at V and 9 bases at J, with 6 bases between. Germline values: CDR1 SGHDN, CDR2 FVKESK. Here the CDR3 reads CASSQDSVEQFF. Here the CDR3 DNA reads TGTGCCAGCAGCCAAGATTCCGTTGAGCAGTTCTTC.

To note about this clonotype: At one end the junction does not follow the germline gene, possibly because of a read error. The V gene is TRBV7-2, the J gene TRBJ2-1, with TRBD2 matching 10 bases. CDR3 size: 19 residues. Germline V gene lookup returns CDR1 SGHTA and CDR2 FQGNSA. The CDR3 sequence is CASSLPYGTSESSYNEQCF. The CDR3 nucleotides read TGTGCCAGCAGCTTACCATACGGGACTAGCGAGAGCTCCTACAATGAGCAGTGCTTC.

The V and J genes are TRBV3-1 and TRBJ1-1, with D unresolved. The CDR3 loop spans 13 amino acids. CDR1 and CDR2 from the germline V gene are LGHDT and YNNKEL (reference sequence). Trimming took 0 bases from V and 7 from J, leaving 9 bases between them. The chain's CDR3 is CASSQDSEGEAFF. Here the CDR3 DNA reads TGTGCCAGCAGCCAAGATTCCGAGGGTGAAGCTTTCTTT.

This clonotype came up many times. The chain couples TRBV7-2 to TRBJ2-1, with 15 bases identical to TRBD2. The germline CDR1 and CDR2 sequences are SGHTA and FQGNSA. This CDR3 comprises 17 residues. The J segment lost 2 bases and the V segment lost 2 bases, leaving 1 base of the junction unmatched. CDR3 protein: CASSLRTSGGAYNEQFF. The DNA of the CDR3 is TGTGCCAGCAGCTTACGGACTAGCGGGGGGGCCTACAATGAGCAGTTCTTC.

This clonotype has a handful of counts. The chain recombines TRBV7-2 with TRBJ2-7; 8 nucleotides line up with TRBD2. Germline V gene lookup returns CDR1 SGHTA and CDR2 FQGNSA. The CDR3 runs 15 residues. Trimming at V came to 1 base and at J to 0 bases, leaving 2 bases not matched to a gene. This chain's CDR3 is CASSLDSGASYEQYV. In DNA, the CDR3 is TGTGCCAGCAGCTTAGATAGCGGGGCCTCCTACGAGCAGTACGTC.

A few counts support this clonotype. V and J are TRBV7-2 and TRBJ2-2, with a tentative D call TRBD2 (6 bases). The CDR3 sequence is 16 residues long. Trimming stripped 2 bases from V and 0 bases from J, with 10 bases between. Germline CDR1 reads SGHTA; CDR2 reads FQGNSA. In DNA form, the CDR3 reads TGTGCCAGCAGCTTACCGGGACTGGCGAACACCGGGGAGCTGTTTTTT. Its translation is CASSLPGLANTGELFF.

The V and J genes are TRBV10-3 and TRBJ2-1; perhaps D is TRBD1 or TRBD2 (5 bases each). The CDR3 runs to 13 residues. Trimming left V 6 bases short and J 3 bases short, with 9 bases between. CDR1 and CDR2 (germline): ENHRY, SYGVKD. The CDR3 here is CAIRGESYNEQFF. For the CDR3, the DNA is TGTGCCATCAGAGGGGAGAGCTACAATGAGCAGTTCTTC.

The chain employs TRBV29-1 and TRBJ1-5, with D perhaps TRBD1 (5 bases). CDR1 and CDR2 from the germline V gene are SQVTM and ANQGSEA. With 2 bases removed from V and 2 bases from J, the gap between germline ends came to 7 bases. The CDR3 covers 13 residues. CDR3 DNA: TGCAGCGTTGAATTGGGGGGCAATCAGCCCCAGCATTTT. Translated: CSVELGGNQPQHF.

This clonotype was seen a handful of times. The CDR3 DNA follows: TGTGCCAGCAGCTTCCTAGCCGGGAGTTCGGGAGAGACCCAGTACTTC. Protein product: CASSFLAGSSGETQYF. The chain is built from TRBV7-9 and TRBJ2-5; maybe TRBD2 (6 bases). Germline CDR1 SEHNR, CDR2 FQNEAQ (reference sequence). The ends were cut back, 3 bases at V and 4 bases at J, with 18 bases in the middle. This CDR3 has 16 amino acids.

Only a few counts were recorded for this clonotype. V is TRBV5-1 and J is TRBJ2-2; tentatively, D is TRBD1 or TRBD2 (5 bases each). CDR3 size: 16 residues. The V end was cut by 1 base, the J end by 0 bases, with 10 bases between. Per the germline V gene, CDR1 is SGHRS and CDR2 is YFSETQ. CDR3 sequence: CASSLSGLSNTGELFF. DNA of the CDR3: TGCGCCAGCAGCTTGTCGGGGCTATCGAACACCGGGGAGCTGTTTTTT.

This clonotype was seen only a few times. V usage is TRBV27 and J usage is TRBJ2-1; D unclear. The germline gives CDR1 MNHEY, CDR2 SMNVEV (reference sequence). The CDR3 runs 14 residues. Trimming removed 1 base at V and 4 bases at J, with 8 bases between. CDR3: CASSLFSPYNEQFF. The CDR3 DNA reads as TGTGCCAGCAGTTTATTCTCTCCATACAATGAGCAGTTCTTC.

This clonotype was seen many times. The CDR3 is CASSLVLAGGRTQYF. In DNA, the CDR3 is TGTGCCAGCAGCTTAGTACTAGCGGGAGGCCGTACGCAGTATTTT. The genes are TRBV7-2 and TRBJ2-3; TRBD2 matches 12 bases. This CDR3 comprises 15 residues. Germline CDR1 reads SGHTA; CDR2 reads FQGNSA. V dropped 1 base and J dropped 8; count of bases not matched to a gene: 4.